The 13 T cell receptor beta chains in this list originate from one sample, sequenced in a study of T cells in Graves' hyperthyroidism and ophthalmopathy. TCR beta CDR3 regions were amplified from RNA. Researchers ran a first-round RT-PCR on the TCR CDR3 using the HTBI primer set. In TCRdb, the multiplex PCR reads were re-called with MiXCR into one record per CDR3 protein. The table lists over 550,000 distinct CDR3 sequences, over 15% of them singletons. Input material: blood. Receptor source: a woman under 30 with Graves' hyperthyroidism.

This clonotype was picked up many times. This chain uses TRBV7-2 with TRBJ2-1; TRBD2 matches at 10 bases. The CDR3 spans 18 residues. Trimming at V came to 2 bases and at J to 3 bases, leaving 10 bases not matched to a gene. Germline V gene sequence: CDR1 SGHTA, CDR2 FQGNSA. The CDR3: CASSLYSLGLANYNEQFF. CDR3 nucleotides: TGTGCCAGCAGCTTATACTCTCTGGGACTAGCGAACTACAATGAGCAGTTCTTC.

The chain has TRBV5-6 and TRBJ2-7; the D is unclear. CDR1 is SGHDT and CDR2 is YYEEEE in the germline V gene. The CDR3 is made up of 16 amino acids. Trimming removed 0 bases at V and 2 bases at J, with 15 bases between. The CDR3: CASSLDLGGGPYEQYF. DNA of the CDR3: TGTGCCAGCAGCTTGGATCTTGGCGGCGGACCCTACGAGCAGTACTTC.

This clonotype was seen only once. The chain joins TRBV2 to TRBJ2-7, with D possibly matching TRBD2 (6 bases). Germline lookup yields CDR1 SNHLY and CDR2 FYNNEI. This CDR3 has 14 residues. Trimming took off 3 bases at V and 1 base at J, with 10 bases between the two ends. CDR3 sequence reads: CASSDTGESYEQYF. CDR3 bases: TGTGCCAGCAGTGACACGGGAGAATCCTACGAGCAGTACTTC. Full variable domain (missing parts from reference TRBV2 and TRBJ2-7): EPEVTQTPSHQVTQMGQEVILRCVPISNHLYFYWYRQILGQKVEFLVSFYNNEISEKSEIFDDQFSVERPDGSNFTLKIRSTKLEDSAMYFCASSDTGESYEQYFGPGTRLTVT.

This clonotype was counted between two and nine times. The chain joins TRBV4-1 to TRBJ1-2, with 9 nucleotides matching TRBD1. From germline, CDR1 is MGHRA and CDR2 YSYEKL. This CDR3 contains 16 residues. The V gene end was trimmed by 4 bases and the J gene end by 7 bases; junction bases not matched to a gene: 13. The CDR3 region is CASSLSDPGQGGGYTF. For the CDR3, the DNA is TGCGCCAGCAGCCTTTCCGATCCGGGACAGGGAGGTGGCTACACCTTC.

This clonotype has more than one count but fewer than ten. This chain links TRBV27 with TRBJ1-1; D is uncertain. This CDR3 comprises 15 residues. Per the germline V gene, CDR1 is MNHEY and CDR2 is SMNVEV (reference sequence). Trimming removed 6 bases from V and 0 bases from J, with 14 bases in between. The CDR3 nucleotides read TGTGCCAGCAGGGGTCGAGGCCTTATGAACACTGAAGCTTTCTTT. It yields the protein CASRGRGLMNTEAFF.

This clonotype has at least ten counts. CDR3 in DNA: TGTGCCAGCAGCTTCGGGACAAACACCGGGGAGCTGTTTTTT. Amino acid sequence: CASSFGTNTGELFF. The rearrangement links TRBV7-2 to TRBJ2-2, with D possibly being TRBD1 (6 bases). Germline V lookup: CDR1 SGHTA, CDR2 FQGNSA. Trimming pared 3 bases from V and 2 bases from J, leaving 7 bases between. This CDR3 spans 14 amino acids.

V and J are TRBV18 and TRBJ2-7; TRBD1 matches 9 bases. Germline lookup yields CDR1 KGHSH and CDR2 LQKENI. This CDR3 spans 15 amino acids. Trimming at V came to 3 bases and at J to 3 bases, leaving 6 bases not matched to a gene. CDR3 region: CASSPLRTGVYEQYF. Here the CDR3 DNA reads TGTGCCAGCTCACCCCTAAGGACAGGGGTCTACGAGCAGTACTTC. Together with reference TRBV18 and TRBJ2-7, the CDR3 gives the full variable domain: NAGVMQNPRHLVRRRGQEARLRCSPMKGHSHVYWYRQLPEEGLKFMVYLQKENIIDESGMPKERFSAEFPKEGPSILRIQQVVRGDSAAYFCASSPLRTGVYEQYFGPGTRLTVT.

This CDR3 is CASSLIARNTEAFF. CDR3 bases: TGTGCCAGCAGCTTGATTGCGAGGAACACTGAAGCTTTCTTT. This chain uses TRBV5-6 with TRBJ1-1, with D uncertain. CDR3 length: 14 amino acids. CDR1 and CDR2 from the germline V gene are SGHDT and YYEEEE. The ends were cut back, 1 base at V and 1 base at J, with 8 bases in the middle.

The chain has TRBV28 and TRBJ2-7; the match to TRBD2 covers 9 bases. After removal of 3 bases from V and 7 bases from J, the junction contained 13 bases not matched to a gene. There are 16 residues in the CDR3. Germline V gene data show CDR1 as MDHEN and CDR2 as SYDVKM. The CDR3 DNA is TGTGCCAGCAGTTTTAGTGCTGCGGGAGGGCCCCGGGAGCAGTACTTC. Protein sequence: CASSFSAAGGPREQYF. The full variable domain, its missing parts supplied by reference TRBV28 and TRBJ2-7, is DVKVTQSSRYLVKRTGEKVFLECVQDMDHENMFWYRQDPGLGLRLIYFSYDVKMKEKGDIPEGYSVSREKKERFSLILESASTNQTSMYLCASSFSAAGGPREQYFGPGTRLTVT.

The V and J genes are TRBV10-2 and TRBJ2-5; 9 bases align to TRBD2. CDR1 is WSHSY, CDR2 SAAADI, per germline. The CDR3 sequence is 14 residues long. Trimming took 7 bases from V and 3 from J; bases not matched to a gene: 6. The CDR3 sequence is CASTGASGEETQYF. The CDR3 bases are TGCGCCAGCACAGGGGCTAGCGGGGAAGAGACCCAGTACTTC.

In this sample, this clonotype turned up a few times. The V gene is TRBV10-3, the J gene TRBJ2-5; 9 bases align to TRBD2. V lost 3 bases to trimming and J lost 1 base; unmatched junction nucleotides: 6. From germline, CDR1 is ENHRY and CDR2 SYGVKD. There are 16 residues in the CDR3. The CDR3 DNA sequence: TGTGCCATCAGTGATCCATTAGCGGGGGTCCAAGAGACCCAGTACTTC. Translated: CAISDPLAGVQETQYF.

The chain links TRBV18 to TRBJ1-1; TRBD1 matches 8 bases. The CDR3 length is 18 residues. The trim removed 3 bases at V and 0 bases at J, leaving 12 bases unmatched. The V gene's germline CDR1 is KGHSH and CDR2 LQKENI. This CDR3 is CASSPPSGTGEMNTEAFF. In DNA, the CDR3 is TGTGCCAGCTCACCGCCCTCCGGGACAGGAGAGATGAACACTGAAGCTTTCTTT.

Many counts were recorded for this clonotype. The genes are TRBV7-8 and TRBJ1-5; 7 positions agree with TRBD1. CDR3 length: 15 residues. With 5 bases clipped from V and 5 bases from J, the junction kept 9 bases outside the gene matches. Germline V gene data show CDR1 as SGHVS and CDR2 as FQNEAQ. CDR3 bases: TGTGCCAGCAGCCCGGGACAGCCGAGTGATCAGCCCCAGCATTTT. Translating it yields CASSPGQPSDQPQHF.